A single sample gave rise to the 13 T cell receptor beta chains below, sequenced in a study of T cell responses to AZD1222 COVID-19 vaccine. Sequencing was performed with immunoSEQ multiplex PCR; in TCRdb, only in-frame clones are kept and a portion is missing. The table lists around 150,000 clones, approximately 92% of them singletons. This specimen was peripheral blood, taken 28 days after the second AZD1222 dose. Every receptor here comes from an adult who received the AZD1222 COVID-19 vaccine.

V and J are TRBV12-3 or TRBV12-4 and TRBJ1-1; D call uncertain. V lost 3 bases and J 13 bases, leaving 18 bases between the germline ends. The CDR3 totals 13 residues. The CDR3, as DNA: TGTGCCAGCAGTTTGGAAAGGGAGGTTGTTATTTTCTTT. Protein product: CASSLEREVVIFF.

This sequence joins TRBV5-8 and TRBJ1-1, with D tentatively TRBD1 (5 bases). Looked up from germline, CDR1 is SGHTS and CDR2 is YDEGEE. V dropped 6 bases and J dropped 5 bases, with 17 bases sitting between them. The CDR3 has 14 residues. The CDR3 coding sequence is TGTGCCAGCACTCGAAGGGGAGAAGCTACTGAAGCTTTCTTT. The encoded protein is CASTRRGEATEAFF.

This clone was recorded only once. The V and J genes are TRBV27 and TRBJ1-2; maybe TRBD1 (6 bases). V gave up 2 bases and J gave up 4 bases, with 11 bases separating them. CDR1 and CDR2 (germline): MNHEY, SMNVEV (reference sequence). The CDR3 is 14 amino acids. The CDR3 region has the DNA TGTGCCAGCAGTTTAGGCCAGGGGATCTATGGCTACACCTTC. Amino acids: CASSLGQGIYGYTF.

The CDR3 is CASSDGTGLREQFF. The CDR3 coding sequence is TGTGCCAGCAGTGACGGGACAGGGTTGAGGGAGCAGTTCTTC. This chain joins TRBV6-4 and TRBJ2-1, with 9 bases aligning to TRBD1. The CDR3 sequence is 14 residues long. Germline V gene data show CDR1 as MRHNA and CDR2 as SNTAGT. Trimming at V came to 2 bases and at J to 10 bases, leaving 6 bases not matched to a gene.

The V call is TRBV30, the J call TRBJ1-1, with D possibly matching TRBD1 (5 bases). There are 12 residues in the CDR3. Trimming shortened V by 0 bases and J by 11 bases, and 13 bases separated the two germline ends. Germline V gives CDR1 GTSNPN, CDR2 SVGIG (reference sequence). CDR3 sequence (DNA): TGTGCCTGGAGTGTACTCCAGGGAATGGCTTTCTTT. It is translated as CAWSVLQGMAFF.

The CDR3 region is CASSYGTGNFGELFF. The DNA for the CDR3 is TGTGCCAGCAGCTACGGGACAGGGAATTTCGGGGAGCTGTTTTTT. This chain connects TRBV5-6 to TRBJ2-2; TRBD1 matches at 9 bases. The germline V gene has CDR1 SGHDT and CDR2 YYEEEE. The junction had 7 bases not matched to a gene; V was cut back by 3 bases and J by 7 bases. The CDR3 is 15 amino acids.

The chain joins TRBV7-9 to TRBJ1-1; possible D gene TRBD1, 5 bases. This CDR3 is built from 13 residues. Germline CDR1 reads SEHNR; CDR2 reads FQNEAQ (reference sequence). Trimming took 4 bases from V and 7 from J, leaving 13 bases between them. CDR3 bases: TGTGCCAGCAGCTGGGGGGAACGGATTGAAGCTTTCTTT. This gives the protein CASSWGERIEAFF.

V usage is TRBV5-6 and J usage is TRBJ1-6; the D is unclear. V was clipped by 0 bases and J by 6 bases, with 7 bases between them. CDR1 is SGHDT, CDR2 YYEEEE, per germline. This CDR3 region has 14 residues. CDR3 region: CASSLGITNSPLHF. The CDR3 DNA is TGTGCCAGCAGCTTGGGGATTACTAATTCACCCCTCCACTTT.

In DNA, the CDR3 is TGTGCCAGCAGCTTGGGTCCGAGTTCACCCCTCCACTTT. Translating it yields CASSLGPSSPLHF. The rearrangement joins TRBV5-5 to TRBJ1-6, with D unresolved. The germline V and J ends were trimmed by 0 bases and 9 bases, with 7 bases remaining between them. The germline V gene has CDR1 SGHKS and CDR2 YYEKEE (reference sequence). The CDR3 length is 13 residues.

V gene TRBV27 combines with J gene TRBJ2-3, with D perhaps TRBD1 (6 bases). The V gene lost 6 bases and the J gene lost 6 bases, with 19 bases spanning the gap. This CDR3 is built from 15 residues. CDR1 and CDR2 from the germline V gene are MNHEY and SMNVEV (reference sequence). The CDR3 coding sequence is TGTGCCAGCAGACTACCGGAGACAGGTACCGATACGCAGTATTTT. Amino acids: CASRLPETGTDTQYF.

The gene calls are TRBV29-1 and TRBJ1-1, with TRBD1 as a possible D gene (6 bases). V was shortened by 0 bases and J by 5 bases, with 10 bases between the two germline ends. This CDR3 comprises 13 residues. Looked up from germline, CDR1 is SQVTM and CDR2 is ANQGSEA. CDR3: CSVEERGETEAFF. CDR3 nucleotide sequence: TGCAGCGTTGAAGAAAGGGGGGAAACTGAAGCTTTCTTT.

The chain links TRBV7-2 to TRBJ2-2, with D perhaps TRBD2 (6 bases). Trimming removed 5 bases at V and 1 base at J, with 8 bases between. The germline V gene has CDR1 SGHTA and CDR2 FQGNSA. This CDR3 region has 14 residues. The CDR3 loop reads CASSGGMNTGELFF. As DNA, the CDR3 is TGTGCCAGCAGCGGGGGGATGAACACCGGGGAGCTGTTTTTT. The full variable domain, with the rest looked up from reference TRBV7-2 and TRBJ2-2, is GAGVSQSPSNKVTEKGKDVELRCDPISGHTALYWYRQSLGQGLEFLIYFQGNSAPDKSGLPSDRFSAERTGGSVSTLTIQRTQQEDSAVYLCASSGGMNTGELFFGEGSRLTVL.

This clone was counted only a few times. This rearrangement joins TRBV2 to TRBJ2-2; D remains unclear. The germline gives CDR1 SNHLY, CDR2 FYNNEI. The V gene lost 3 bases and the J gene lost 0 bases, with 11 bases spanning the gap. This CDR3 region has 16 residues. The CDR3 spells CASSENRVSNTGELFF. The CDR3 DNA sequence: TGTGCCAGCAGTGAGAACCGGGTTTCGAACACCGGGGAGCTGTTTTTT.